The 24 T cell receptor beta chains below were found in one sample sequenced in a study of early T cells in non-severe SARS-CoV-2 infection. TCRdb itself ran the 5' RACE reads through MiXCR, one entry per CDR3 protein. The table has some 110,000 distinct CDR3 sequences, 15% seen once. The sequenced sample consisted of whole blood. The source is an adult who was a healthcare worker with PCR-confirmed SARS-CoV-2 infection or an uninfected control (not recorded which).

The chain links TRBV4-1 to TRBJ2-3; the match to TRBD2 covers 7 bases. The CDR3 sequence is 17 residues long. CDR1 and CDR2 from the germline V gene are MGHRA and YSYEKL. The V and J ends lost 4 bases and 2 bases, in that order; junction bases with no gene match: 12. This CDR3 reads CASSPRGEGPLTDTQYF. The CDR3 bases are TGCGCCAGCAGCCCTCGCGGGGAGGGCCCACTCACAGATACGCAGTATTTT.

The chain links TRBV19 to TRBJ2-1, with 7 bases fitting TRBD1. V shed 5 bases and J 7 bases; nucleotides not matched to a gene: 11. The CDR3 sequence is 15 residues long. Germline CDR1 LNHDA, CDR2 SQIVND (reference sequence). CDR3 protein: CASSAMTGIGNEQFF. The CDR3 DNA reads as TGTGCCAGTAGTGCCATGACAGGGATTGGAAATGAGCAGTTCTTC.

As DNA, the CDR3 is TGCGCCAGCAGCTTGAATCCGGGCCGAGCCCTCTATGGCTACACCTTC. Protein: CASSLNPGRALYGYTF. The chain has TRBV5-1 and TRBJ1-2, with D unclear. The CDR3 spans 16 residues. Looked up from germline, CDR1 is SGHRS and CDR2 is YFSETQ. Trimming removed 1 base from V and 4 bases from J, with 17 bases in between.

Concerning this clonotype itself: Germline and junction disagree at one end, which may indicate a read error. This rearrangement joins TRBV20-1 to TRBJ2-3, with TRBD2 identical over 12 bases. Germline V gives CDR1 DFQATT, CDR2 SNEGSKA (reference sequence). This CDR3 contains 15 residues. CDR3 DNA sequence: TGCGGTGCTAGCAGACTAGCGGGGGATACAGATACGCAGTATTTT. Protein: CGASRLAGDTDTQYF.

This chain connects TRBV24-1 to TRBJ2-3; D is uncertain. This CDR3 region has 13 residues. Looked up from germline, CDR1 is KGHDR and CDR2 is SFDVKD. The V and J ends lost 4 bases and 5 bases respectively, with 9 bases between them. CDR3 region: CATSDTVVDTQYF. CDR3 nucleotides: TGTGCCACCAGTGACACAGTTGTAGATACGCAGTATTTT.

The chain has TRBV7-8 and TRBJ1-6; D may be TRBD1 (6 bases). CDR3 size: 15 residues. Germline V gene sequence: CDR1 SGHVS, CDR2 FQNEAQ. V was clipped by 4 bases and J by 6 bases, with 13 bases between them. For the CDR3, the DNA is TGTGCCAGCAGCTCGGACAGTATGGGTAATTCACCCCTCCACTTT. This encodes CASSSDSMGNSPLHF.

This chain uses TRBV2 with TRBJ1-1; TRBD1 matches 8 bases. Germline V gene sequence: CDR1 SNHLY, CDR2 FYNNEI. There are 14 residues in the CDR3. V lost 4 bases, J lost 3 bases, and 4 bases stayed unmatched. This CDR3 is CASSARGRDTEAFF. The CDR3 coding sequence is TGTGCCAGCAGTGCCAGGGGGCGCGACACTGAAGCTTTCTTT.

The chain recombines TRBV30 with TRBJ1-6; tentatively, D is TRBD1 (5 bases). The CDR3 covers 12 residues. Germline lookup yields CDR1 GTSNPN and CDR2 SVGIG (reference sequence). V lost 0 bases, J lost 18 bases, and 15 bases lay in between. The CDR3 loop is CAWSVRRGKNHF. The CDR3 DNA follows: TGTGCCTGGAGTGTACGGAGGGGAAAGAACCACTTT.

This chain uses TRBV6-5 with TRBJ1-3; D possibly corresponds to TRBD1 (5 bases). The CDR3 is 14 amino acids. The V end lost 2 bases, the J end lost 2 bases, and 7 bases lay between the germline ends. Germline V gives CDR1 MNHEY, CDR2 SVGAGI. CDR3 loop: CASSYGGTGNTIYF. In DNA form, the CDR3 reads TGTGCCAGCAGTTACGGGGGGACTGGAAACACCATATATTTT.

The sample holds many counts of this clonotype. The chain links TRBV20-1 to TRBJ2-5; maybe TRBD2 (6 bases). V lost 7 bases to trimming and J lost 2 bases, with 11 bases between them. The germline gives CDR1 DFQATT, CDR2 SNEGSKA (reference sequence). This CDR3 comprises 12 residues. The CDR3 bases are TGCAGTGAGCGGCGGGGACAAGAGACCCAGTACTTC. Translating it yields CSERRGQETQYF.

This clonotype came up many times. J is TRBJ1-1 and V is TRBV10-3; D is unclear. CDR3 length equals 11 residues. From germline, CDR1 is ENHRY and CDR2 SYGVKD. The V gene lost 4 bases and the J gene lost 3 bases, with 3 bases spanning the gap. CDR3 bases: TGTGCCATCAGTGCGGACACTGAAGCTTTCTTT. Translating it yields CAISADTEAFF.

V and J are TRBV12-3 or TRBV12-4 and TRBJ2-1; TRBD2 aligns across 10 bases. V dropped 6 bases and J dropped 8; count of bases not matched to a gene: 4. The CDR3 covers 13 residues. The CDR3 region is CASRLAGNHEQFF. CDR3 sequence (DNA): TGTGCCAGCAGACTAGCGGGGAACCATGAGCAGTTCTTC.

This clonotype was detected ten times or more. This sequence joins TRBV15 and TRBJ1-4; tentative D call: TRBD1 (6 bases). Trimming shortened V by 5 bases and J by 11 bases, and 15 bases separated the two germline ends. The CDR3 has 13 amino acids. CDR1 and CDR2 from the germline V gene are LNHNV and YYDKDF (reference sequence). CDR3 sequence (DNA): TGTGCCACCAGCTTCAGCCGGGACAAGAAACTGTTTTTT. Protein sequence: CATSFSRDKKLFF.

The sample holds a few counts of this clonotype. This sequence joins TRBV5-1 and TRBJ2-2, with D maybe TRBD1 (6 bases). The CDR3 contains 15 residues. Germline-derived CDR1 and CDR2 are SGHRS and YFSETQ. The V and J ends lost 1 base and 4 bases respectively, with 11 bases between them. The CDR3 here is CASSLSTGSTGELFF. The CDR3 DNA reads TGCGCCAGCAGCTTGTCTACAGGGAGCACCGGGGAGCTGTTTTTT.

Only a few counts were recorded for this clonotype. V is TRBV3-1 and J is TRBJ1-2; D gene uncertain. The length of the CDR3 is 13 residues. The germline V gene encodes CDR1 LGHDT and CDR2 YNNKEL (reference sequence). Trimming stripped 1 base from V and 2 bases from J, with 5 bases between. The CDR3: CASSQASNYGYTF. The CDR3 coding sequence is TGTGCCAGCAGCCAAGCTTCGAACTATGGCTACACCTTC.

In this sample, this clonotype turned up a few times. The V gene is TRBV2, the J gene TRBJ2-2, with TRBD1 identical over 7 bases. CDR1 is SNHLY and CDR2 is FYNNEI in the germline V gene. V was pared by 5 bases and J by 8 bases, with 8 bases of the junction left unmatched. The CDR3 length is 14 residues. The CDR3 reads CASSPTGLGGELFF. DNA for the CDR3: TGTGCCAGCAGTCCGACAGGGCTAGGAGGGGAGCTGTTTTTT.

This chain joins TRBV7-6 and TRBJ1-5, with 10 nucleotides matching TRBD1. The CDR3 has 15 residues. Germline V gene lookup returns CDR1 SGHVS and CDR2 FNYEAQ. V shed 10 bases and J 3 bases; nucleotides not matched to a gene: 9. The CDR3 bases are TGTGCCACCGCCCCGGGACAGGGGCCCAATCAGCCCCAGCATTTT. It codes for CATAPGQGPNQPQHF.

This clonotype was counted only a few times. This chain connects TRBV14 to TRBJ1-3; D is unresolved. Deletions cut 1 base from V and 4 bases from J, with 11 bases between. The CDR3 has 15 residues. Germline CDR1 SGHDN, CDR2 FVKESK. The CDR3 bases are TGTGCCAGCAGCCAAGTCGGGTCCTACGGAAACACCATATATTTT. Protein: CASSQVGSYGNTIYF.

This sequence joins TRBV29-1 and TRBJ2-2; TRBD1 agrees at 7 bases. CDR1 and CDR2 (germline): SQVTM, ANQGSEA. The CDR3 totals 15 residues. V was pared by 4 bases and J by 2 bases, with 7 bases of the junction left unmatched. The CDR3 region is CSVGVGQTNTGELFF. Here the CDR3 DNA reads TGCAGCGTTGGCGTGGGACAGACTAACACCGGGGAGCTGTTTTTT.

In its sample, this clonotype was seen a few times. This chain uses TRBV7-2 with TRBJ2-7, with no clear D. The CDR3 contains 13 residues. The V gene lost 5 bases and the J gene lost 3 bases, with 11 bases spanning the gap. Per germline, CDR1 SGHTA and CDR2 FQGNSA. The CDR3 spells CASSLNRIYEQYF. CDR3 bases: TGTGCCAGCAGCCTAAACCGCATCTACGAGCAGTACTTC. The full variable domain, completed using reference TRBV7-2 and TRBJ2-7, is GAGVSQSPSNKVTEKGKDVELRCDPISGHTALYWYRQSLGQGLEFLIYFQGNSAPDKSGLPSDRFSAERTGGSVSTLTIQRTQQEDSAVYLCASSLNRIYEQYFGPGTRLTVT.

The chain has TRBV13 and TRBJ2-3; 10 nucleotides line up with TRBD2. Germline values: CDR1 PRHDT, CDR2 FYEKMQ (reference sequence). Trimming took 4 bases from V and 4 from J; bases not matched to a gene: 8. The CDR3 contains 16 residues. CDR3 in amino acids: CASSSLTSGASDTQYF. The CDR3 nucleotides read TGTGCCAGCAGCTCCCTCACTAGCGGGGCGTCAGATACGCAGTATTTT.

V usage is TRBV7-9 and J usage is TRBJ1-5; D is uncertain. The CDR3 is 14 residues long. The V gene's germline CDR1 is SEHNR and CDR2 FQNEAQ (reference sequence). The V gene lost 2 bases and the J gene lost 6 bases, with 11 bases spanning the gap. The CDR3: CASSLSGESQPQHF. Here the CDR3 DNA reads TGTGCCAGCAGCTTAAGCGGGGAAAGTCAGCCCCAGCATTTT.

A single count supports this clonotype. The chain links TRBV4-2 to TRBJ2-2; 7 bases align to TRBD2. Germline trimming cut 1 base from V and 5 bases from J; bases unmatched to any gene: 10. This CDR3 region has 17 residues. Per germline, CDR1 LGHNA and CDR2 YNFKEQ. CDR3 in DNA: TGTGCCAGCAGCCAAGTAGGACTAGTGGGGGGTACCGGGGAGCTGTTTTTT. It encodes CASSQVGLVGGTGELFF.

This clonotype was found a few times. The chain uses TRBV11-2 and TRBJ1-1; 8 bases map to TRBD1. CDR1 SGHAT and CDR2 FQNNGV come from the germline V gene. V dropped 7 bases and J dropped 4; count of bases not matched to a gene: 8. The CDR3 loop spans 14 amino acids. DNA of the CDR3: TGTGCCAGCAACCGAGACAGGGGCGGCACTGAAGCTTTCTTT. Translation gives CASNRDRGGTEAFF.